This record covers a single T cell receptor beta chain. This clone was seen once. No cognate antigen has been identified for it. The sample holds no much larger clone one base away, and base qualities are not on file. Libraries were constructed by the immunoSEQ multiplex PCR assay. In its TCRdb copy, this immuneACCESS table keeps in-frame sequences only and misses some clones. Where compared with another copy, unresolved V genes explain less than half of these, and the others have no known cause. The sample contains about 190,000 clones, about 90% of them found a single time. The ten most abundant clones make up over 1.5% of the sample. This sample was taken from a study of control samples from healthy donors and cancer patients (dated by TCRdb to 2018 to 2020). V trim: 0 bases; J trim: 0 bases; unmatched bases: 7. The CDR3 runs 19 residues from the cysteine to the phenylalanine. Solely the CDR3 DNA is kept, with 57 bases framed from the first base. Sequences LGHDT (CDR1) and YNNKEL (CDR2) are obtained from the germline V gene (reference sequence).

This receptor was taken from a man aged 30 to 45 in good health. The sequenced sample consisted of blood. The chain is encoded by TRBV3-1 (or the pseudogene TRBV3-2) joined to TRBJ2-1; the junction holds 11 bases that match TRBD2. CDR3 sequence: CASSQDVGSGGASYNEQFF. The DNA sequence follows: TGTGCCAGCAGCCAAGATGTTGGTAGCGGGGGGGCCTCCTACAATGAGCAGTTCTTC.